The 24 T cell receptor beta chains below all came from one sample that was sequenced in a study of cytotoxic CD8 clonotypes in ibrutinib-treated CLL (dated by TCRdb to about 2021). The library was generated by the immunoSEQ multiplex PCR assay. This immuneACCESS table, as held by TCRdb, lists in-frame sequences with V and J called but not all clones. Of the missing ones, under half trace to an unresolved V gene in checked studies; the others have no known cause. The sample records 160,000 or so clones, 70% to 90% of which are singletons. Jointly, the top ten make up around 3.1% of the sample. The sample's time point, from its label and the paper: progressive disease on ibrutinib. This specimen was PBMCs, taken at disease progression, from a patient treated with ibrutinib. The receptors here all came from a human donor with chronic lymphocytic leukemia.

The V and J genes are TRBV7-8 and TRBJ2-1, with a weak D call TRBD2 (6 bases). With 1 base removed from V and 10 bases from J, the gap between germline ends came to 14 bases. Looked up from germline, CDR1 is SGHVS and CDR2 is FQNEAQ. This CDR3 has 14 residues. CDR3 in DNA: TGTGCCAGCAGCTTAGGGGAGGTGGAAAGGGAGCAGTTCTTC. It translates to CASSLGEVEREQFF. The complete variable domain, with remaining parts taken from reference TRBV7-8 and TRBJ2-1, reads GAGVSQSPRYKVAKRGQDVALRCDPISGHVSLFWYQQALGQGPEFLTYFQNEAQLDKSGLPSDRFFAERPEGSVSTLKIQRTQQEDSAVYLCASSLGEVEREQFFGPGTRLTVL.

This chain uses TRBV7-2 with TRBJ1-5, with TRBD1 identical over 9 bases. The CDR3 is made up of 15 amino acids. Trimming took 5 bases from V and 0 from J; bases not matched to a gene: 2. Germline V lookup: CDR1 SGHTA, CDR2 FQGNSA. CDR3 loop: CASSRGQGSNQPQHF. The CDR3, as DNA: TGTGCCAGCAGCCGGGGACAGGGTAGCAATCAGCCCCAGCATTTT. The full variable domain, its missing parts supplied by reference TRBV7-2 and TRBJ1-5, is GAGVSQSPSNKVTEKGKDVELRCDPISGHTALYWYRQSLGQGLEFLIYFQGNSAPDKSGLPSDRFSAERTGGSVSTLTIQRTQQEDSAVYLCASSRGQGSNQPQHFGDGTRLSIL.

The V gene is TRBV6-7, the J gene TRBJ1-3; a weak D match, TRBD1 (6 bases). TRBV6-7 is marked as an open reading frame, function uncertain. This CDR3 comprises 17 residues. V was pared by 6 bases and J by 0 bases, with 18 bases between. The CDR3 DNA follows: TGTGCCAGCAGACCACGACAGGCATACCACTCTGGAAACACCATATATTTT. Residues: CASRPRQAYHSGNTIYF.

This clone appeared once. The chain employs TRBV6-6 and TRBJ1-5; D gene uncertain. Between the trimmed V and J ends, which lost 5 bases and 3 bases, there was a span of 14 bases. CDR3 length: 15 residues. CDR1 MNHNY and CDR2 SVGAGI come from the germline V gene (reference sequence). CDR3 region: CASSQTQSSNQPQHF. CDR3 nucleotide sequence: TGTGCCAGCAGTCAAACACAGAGCTCCAATCAGCCCCAGCATTTT.

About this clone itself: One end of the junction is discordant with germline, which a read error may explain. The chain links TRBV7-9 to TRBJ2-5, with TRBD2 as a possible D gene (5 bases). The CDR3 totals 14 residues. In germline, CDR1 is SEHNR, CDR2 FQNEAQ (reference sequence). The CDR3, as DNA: TGTGCCAGCAGCCCGACCGAGGGTGGGGAGACCCCGTACTTC. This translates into CASSPTEGGETPYF.

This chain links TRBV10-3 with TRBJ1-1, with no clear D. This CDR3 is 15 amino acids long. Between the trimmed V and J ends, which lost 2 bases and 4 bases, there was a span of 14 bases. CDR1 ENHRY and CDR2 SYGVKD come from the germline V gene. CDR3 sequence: CAISETISRGTEAFF. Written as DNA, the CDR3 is TGTGCCATCAGTGAGACTATCTCTAGAGGCACTGAAGCTTTCTTT.

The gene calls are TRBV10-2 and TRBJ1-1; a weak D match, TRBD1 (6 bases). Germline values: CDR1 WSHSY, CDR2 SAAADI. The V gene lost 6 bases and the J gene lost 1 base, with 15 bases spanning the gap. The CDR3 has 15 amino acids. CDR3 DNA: TGCGCCAGCAGCCCCCTTGGGGGGCGGAACACTGAAGCTTTCTTT. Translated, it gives CASSPLGGRNTEAFF.

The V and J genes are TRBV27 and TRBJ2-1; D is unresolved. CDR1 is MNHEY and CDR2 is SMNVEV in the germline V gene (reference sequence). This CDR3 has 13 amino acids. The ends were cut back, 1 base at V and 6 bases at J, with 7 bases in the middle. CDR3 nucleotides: TGTGCCAGCAGTTTATTTAGTAGCAATGAGCAGTTCTTC. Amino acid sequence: CASSLFSSNEQFF.

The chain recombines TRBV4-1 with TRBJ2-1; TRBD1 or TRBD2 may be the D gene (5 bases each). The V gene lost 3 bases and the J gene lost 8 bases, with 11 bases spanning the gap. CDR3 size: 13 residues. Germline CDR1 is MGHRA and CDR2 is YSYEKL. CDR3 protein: CASSQGTGDEQFF. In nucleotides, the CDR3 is TGCGCCAGCAGCCAGGGGACCGGGGATGAGCAGTTCTTC.

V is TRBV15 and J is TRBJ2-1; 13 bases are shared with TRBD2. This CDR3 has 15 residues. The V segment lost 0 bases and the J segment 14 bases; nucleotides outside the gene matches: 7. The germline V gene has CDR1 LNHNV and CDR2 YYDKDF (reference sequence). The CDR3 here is CATSRDPGLAGLEFF. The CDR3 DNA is TGTGCCACCAGCAGAGACCCGGGACTAGCGGGACTGGAGTTCTTC.

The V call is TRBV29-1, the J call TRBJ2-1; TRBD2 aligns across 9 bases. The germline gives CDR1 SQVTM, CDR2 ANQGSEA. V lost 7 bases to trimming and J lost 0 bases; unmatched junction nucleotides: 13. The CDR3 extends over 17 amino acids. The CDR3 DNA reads TGCAGCGGTGAGGGGACTAGCAGGGGTTTCTCCTACAATGAGCAGTTCTTC. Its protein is CSGEGTSRGFSYNEQFF.

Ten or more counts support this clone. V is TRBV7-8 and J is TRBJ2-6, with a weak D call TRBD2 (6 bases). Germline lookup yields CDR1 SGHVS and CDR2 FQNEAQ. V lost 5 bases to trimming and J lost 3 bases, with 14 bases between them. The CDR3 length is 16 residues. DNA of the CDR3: TGTGCCAGCAGCGGGTCGGGAGCGGATGGGGCCAACGTCCTGACTTTC. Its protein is CASSGSGADGANVLTF.

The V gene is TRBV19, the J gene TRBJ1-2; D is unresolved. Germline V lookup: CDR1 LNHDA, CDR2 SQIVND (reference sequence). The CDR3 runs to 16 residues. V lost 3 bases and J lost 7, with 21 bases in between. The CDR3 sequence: CASSIYETGMVGGYTF. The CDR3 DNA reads TGTGCCAGTAGTATCTACGAGACCGGTATGGTCGGTGGCTACACCTTC.

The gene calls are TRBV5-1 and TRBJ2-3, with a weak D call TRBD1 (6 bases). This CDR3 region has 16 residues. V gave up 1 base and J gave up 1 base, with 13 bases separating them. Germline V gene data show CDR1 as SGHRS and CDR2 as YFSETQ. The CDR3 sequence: CASSLQRGGGTDTQYF. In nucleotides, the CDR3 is TGCGCCAGCAGCTTGCAAAGAGGGGGTGGCACAGATACGCAGTATTTT. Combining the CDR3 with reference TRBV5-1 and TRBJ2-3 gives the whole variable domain KAGVTQTPRYLIKTRGQQVTLSCSPISGHRSVSWYQQTPGQGLQFLFEYFSETQRNKGNFPGRFSGRQFSNSRSEMNVSTLELGDSALYLCASSLQRGGGTDTQYFGPGTRLTVL.

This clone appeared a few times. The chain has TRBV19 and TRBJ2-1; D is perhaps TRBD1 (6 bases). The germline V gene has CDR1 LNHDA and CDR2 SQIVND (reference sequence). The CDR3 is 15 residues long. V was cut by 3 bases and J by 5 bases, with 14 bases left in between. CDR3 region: CASSMGRDNNNEQFF. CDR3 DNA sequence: TGTGCCAGTAGTATGGGCAGGGACAATAACAATGAGCAGTTCTTC.

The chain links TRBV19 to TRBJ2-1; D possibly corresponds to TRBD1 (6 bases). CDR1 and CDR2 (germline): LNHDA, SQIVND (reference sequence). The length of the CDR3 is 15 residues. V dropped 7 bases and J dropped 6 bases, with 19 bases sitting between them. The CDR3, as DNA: TGTGCCAGTACTATGGGGACATCTAGGATCAATGAGCAGTTCTTC. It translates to CASTMGTSRINEQFF.

The CDR3 sequence is CASSETGANTGELFF. CDR3 nucleotides: TGCGCCAGCAGCGAGACAGGGGCGAACACCGGGGAGCTGTTTTTT. The rearrangement links TRBV5-1 to TRBJ2-2; TRBD1 aligns across 8 bases. Germline trimming cut 4 bases from V and 0 bases from J; bases unmatched to any gene: 2. The V gene's germline CDR1 is SGHRS and CDR2 YFSETQ. The CDR3 contains 15 residues.

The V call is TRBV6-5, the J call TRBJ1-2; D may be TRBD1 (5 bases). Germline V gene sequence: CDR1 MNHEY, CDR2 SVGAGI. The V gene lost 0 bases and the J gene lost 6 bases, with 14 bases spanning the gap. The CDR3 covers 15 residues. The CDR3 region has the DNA TGTGCCAGCAGTTACTCCCGGGGACTACCCGATGGCTACACCTTC. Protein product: CASSYSRGLPDGYTF.

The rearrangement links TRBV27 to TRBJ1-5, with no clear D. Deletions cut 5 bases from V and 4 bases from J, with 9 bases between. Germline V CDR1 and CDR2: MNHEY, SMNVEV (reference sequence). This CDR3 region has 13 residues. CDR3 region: CASSNTRNQPQHF. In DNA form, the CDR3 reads TGTGCCAGCAGTAATACTCGGAATCAGCCCCAGCATTTT.

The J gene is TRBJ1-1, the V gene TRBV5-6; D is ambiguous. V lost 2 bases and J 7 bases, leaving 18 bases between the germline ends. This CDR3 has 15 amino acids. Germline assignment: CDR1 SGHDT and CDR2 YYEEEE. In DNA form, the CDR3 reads TGTGCCAGCAGCTTAACCGGATTTAATAATGGTGAAGCTTTCTTT. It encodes CASSLTGFNNGEAFF.

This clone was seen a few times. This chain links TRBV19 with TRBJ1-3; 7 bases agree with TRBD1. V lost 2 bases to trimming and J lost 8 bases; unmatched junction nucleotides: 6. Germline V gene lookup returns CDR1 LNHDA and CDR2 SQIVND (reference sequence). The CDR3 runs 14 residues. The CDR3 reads CASSITNRGHTIYF. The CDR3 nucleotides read TGTGCCAGTAGTATAACTAACAGGGGACACACCATATATTTT. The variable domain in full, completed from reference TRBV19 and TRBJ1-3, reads DGGITQSPKYLFRKEGQNVTLSCEQNLNHDAMYWYRQDPGQGLRLIYYSQIVNDFQKGDIAEGYSVSREKKESFPLTVTSAQKNPTAFYLCASSITNRGHTIYFGEGSWLTVV.

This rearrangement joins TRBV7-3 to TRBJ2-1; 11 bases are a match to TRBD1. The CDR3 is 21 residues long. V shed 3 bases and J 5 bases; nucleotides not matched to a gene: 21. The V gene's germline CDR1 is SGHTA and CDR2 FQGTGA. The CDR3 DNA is TGTGCCAGCAGCTTTCCAGAACCCGGACCGGACAGGGGGCGCCGTGACAATGAGCAGTTCTTC. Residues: CASSFPEPGPDRGRRDNEQFF.

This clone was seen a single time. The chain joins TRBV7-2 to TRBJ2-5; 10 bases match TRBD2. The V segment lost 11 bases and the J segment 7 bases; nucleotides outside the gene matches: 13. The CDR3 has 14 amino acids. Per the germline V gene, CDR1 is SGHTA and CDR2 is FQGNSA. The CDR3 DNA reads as TGTGCCGTATCCGGGACTAGCGCCCTGGGGACCCAGTACTTC. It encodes CAVSGTSALGTQYF. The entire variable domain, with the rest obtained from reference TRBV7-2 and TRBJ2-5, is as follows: GAGVSQSPSNKVTEKGKDVELRCDPISGHTALYWYRQSLGQGLEFLIYFQGNSAPDKSGLPSDRFSAERTGGSVSTLTIQRTQQEDSAVYLCAVSGTSALGTQYFGPGTRLLVL.

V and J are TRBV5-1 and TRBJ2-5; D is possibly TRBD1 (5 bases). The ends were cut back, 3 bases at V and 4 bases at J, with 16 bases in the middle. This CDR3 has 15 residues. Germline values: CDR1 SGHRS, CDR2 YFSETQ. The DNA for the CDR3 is TGCGCCAGCAGCTCCAGGGAAATCCTTGCAGAGACCCAGTACTTC. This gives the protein CASSSREILAETQYF.